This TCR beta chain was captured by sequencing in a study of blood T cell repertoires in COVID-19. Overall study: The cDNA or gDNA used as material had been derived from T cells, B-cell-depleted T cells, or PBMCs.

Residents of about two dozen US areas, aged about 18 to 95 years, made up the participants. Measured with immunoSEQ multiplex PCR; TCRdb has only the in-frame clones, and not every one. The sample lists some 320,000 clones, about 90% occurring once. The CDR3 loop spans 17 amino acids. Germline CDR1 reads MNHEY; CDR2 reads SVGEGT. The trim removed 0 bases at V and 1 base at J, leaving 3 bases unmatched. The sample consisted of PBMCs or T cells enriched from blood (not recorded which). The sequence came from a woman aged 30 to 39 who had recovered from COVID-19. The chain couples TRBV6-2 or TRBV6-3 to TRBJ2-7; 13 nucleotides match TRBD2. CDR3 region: CASSYSRTSGGSYEQYF. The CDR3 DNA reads TGTGCCAGCAGTTACTCTCGGACTAGCGGGGGATCCTACGAGCAGTACTTC.